The following is a TCR beta chain sequence with its context. The antigen is unknown. This entry comes from a study of cytomegalovirus exposure and HLA in healthy donors. Trimming took off 6 bases at V and 3 bases at J, with 15 bases between the two ends. The CDR3 spans 15 residues. Germline CDR1 is SNHLY and CDR2 is FYNNEI. Findings of the study overall: Donors belonging to an Asian-associated ancestry cluster reportedly showed fewer N-insertions in productive TCRs than the 666-donor mean, according to what a later analysis found.

PCR primers comprised 60 Vbeta and 13 Jbeta primers. Per the study methods: Roughly 80 million unique TCR beta chains, roughly 12 million shared, were counted in a later analysis. The assay was immunoSEQ multiplex PCR, and TCRdb's table has in-frame clones only and misses some. The DNA gave D and trimming, while V, J and clone size come from that table. The sample lists 150,000 to 200,000 clones, 75% to 85% occurring once. This sequence joins TRBV2 and TRBJ2-1; D gene ambiguous. This clonotype was obtained from a woman between 45 and 65 years old in good health and CMV-seronegative. Sequencing was performed on PBMCs. The CDR3 protein is CASRKRETGYNEQFF. The CDR3 nucleotides read TGTGCCAGCAGGAAACGCGAGACGGGCTACAATGAGCAGTTCTTC.